The sequence of this T cell receptor (beta chain) was determined in a study of T cell repertoires in cytomegalovirus infection. Across the whole study: Public TCR beta signatures provided an indication of both CMV infection and a matching HLA type. Whole-study findings and limits: HLA-C-restricted CMV clonotypes gave the most frequent clonotype in two of eight donors. The cumulative frequency of public TCR beta families identified carriers of CMV plus the relevant HLA.

This clonotype has more than one count but fewer than ten. Its cognate antigen is unknown. A single record per CDR3 protein comes from TCRdb applying MiXCR to the reads. The sample contains 200,000 or so distinct CDR3 sequences, roughly 19% of which appear only once. This receptor was taken from a human donor in good health (CMV status not recorded). Some clones in this sample may be carry-over from other donors' samples. Sequenced: PBMCs.

The CDR3 region has the DNA TGTGCCAGCAGCTCCCCAATTACTAGCGGGACCTACAATGAGCAGTTCTTC. This translates into CASSSPITSGTYNEQFF. The rearrangement links TRBV5-5 to TRBJ2-1, with 10 bases lining up with TRBD2. The trim removed 3 bases at V and 2 bases at J, leaving 8 bases unmatched. The CDR3 runs to 17 residues. Per germline, CDR1 SGHKS and CDR2 YYEKEE (reference sequence). Full variable domain (missing parts from reference TRBV5-5 and TRBJ2-1): DAGVTQSPTHLIKTRGQQVTLRCSPISGHKSVSWYQQVLGQGPQFIFQYYEKEERGRGNFPDRFSARQFPNYSSELNVNALLLGDSALYLCASSSPITSGTYNEQFFGPGTRLTVL.